This T cell receptor beta chain was recorded in a study of blood T cells in healthy people across ages. Overall study: When template switching was applied, about one barcoded beta molecule was captured per two T cells.

Sample-barcoded 5' priming and a J-beta primer mix drove a second PCR of roughly 6 to 12 cycles. CDR3-containing paired-end reads numbering at least 2.5 million came from each sample. TCRdb recomputed calls from the 5' RACE reads with MiXCR, one row per CDR3 protein. The data hold about 1.4 million distinct CDR3 sequences, with around 55% observed a single time. About this clonotype: Its antigen is unknown.

General observations from the study: Diversity of TCR beta per million T cells declined in a roughly linear way with age. It was not known whether donors were CMV positive (a possible confounder of expanded clonotype changes).

The sequenced material came from blood. This receptor was taken from a man younger than 35 in good health.

This CDR3 is CSAPRGANYEQYF. CDR3 nucleotides: TGCAGTGCCCCGCGGGGAGCAAACTACGAGCAGTACTTC. The chain has TRBV20-1 and TRBJ2-7; D is possibly TRBD2 (6 bases). This CDR3 has 13 amino acids. Germline CDR1 reads DFQATT; CDR2 reads SNEGSKA (reference sequence). Trimming removed 6 bases at V and 3 bases at J, with 15 bases between.